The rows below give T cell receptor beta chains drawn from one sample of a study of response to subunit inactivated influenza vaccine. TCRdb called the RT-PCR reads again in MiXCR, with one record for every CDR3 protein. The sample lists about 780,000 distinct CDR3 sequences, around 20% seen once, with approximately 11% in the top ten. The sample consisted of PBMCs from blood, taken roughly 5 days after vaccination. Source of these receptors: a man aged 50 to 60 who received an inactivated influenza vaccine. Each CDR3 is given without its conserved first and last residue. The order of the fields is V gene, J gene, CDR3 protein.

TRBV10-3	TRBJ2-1	AISDPPGLAGIEQF
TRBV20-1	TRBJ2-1	SASTDTPYNEQF
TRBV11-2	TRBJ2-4	ASSLTSGGVSGAKNIQY
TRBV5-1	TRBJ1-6	ASSLSIGNSPLH
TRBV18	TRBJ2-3	ASSPGSGIHTQY
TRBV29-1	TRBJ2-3	SVAGNRGLSTDTQY
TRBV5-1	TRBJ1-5	ASSLGQPGQPQH
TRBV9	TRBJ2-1	ASSDRTGREQF
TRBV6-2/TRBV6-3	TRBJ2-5	ASTDRDVKTQY
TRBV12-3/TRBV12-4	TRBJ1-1	ASSFDRGLTEAF
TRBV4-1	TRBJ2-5	ASSQEPRKETQY
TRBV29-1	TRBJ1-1	SVATNTEAF
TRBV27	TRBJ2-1	ASSLSTGVDEQF
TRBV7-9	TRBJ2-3	ASSLALASGSTDTQY
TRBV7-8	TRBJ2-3	ASSPWTSGSTDTQY
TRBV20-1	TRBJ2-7	SVVGTLYEQY
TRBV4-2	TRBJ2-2	ASSQAGGLGTGELF
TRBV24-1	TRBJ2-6	ATSASSGMSGANVLT
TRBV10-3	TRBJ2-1	AISEGGDASEQF
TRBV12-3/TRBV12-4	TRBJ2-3	ASSLFGLSTDTQY
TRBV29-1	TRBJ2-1	SVEARSSAYNEQF
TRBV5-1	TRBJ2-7	ASSRTTGTGGYEQY
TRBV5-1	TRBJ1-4	ASSLSNGEKLF
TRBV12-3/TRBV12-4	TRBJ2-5	ASSSGQEETQY
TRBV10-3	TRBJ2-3	AISESYFGGVGTDTQY
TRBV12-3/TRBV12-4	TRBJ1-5	ASSTGLATPQH
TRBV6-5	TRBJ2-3	ASRGSADTQY
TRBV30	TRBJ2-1	AWSVHPIQHSLGQF
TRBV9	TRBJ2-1	ASSVAGGVGEQF
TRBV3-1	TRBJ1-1	ASSQQSTGIAAF
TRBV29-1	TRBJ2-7	SVTSESSYEQY
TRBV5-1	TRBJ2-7	ASSLNVEVPYEQY
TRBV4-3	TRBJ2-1	ASSLENPGRANEQF
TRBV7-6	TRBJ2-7	ASSFRQGQLYEQY
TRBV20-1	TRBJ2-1	SAPDFSTEQF
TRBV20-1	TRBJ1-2	ARSQQGRGGYT
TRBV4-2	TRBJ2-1	ASSQEAGLAGVNEQF
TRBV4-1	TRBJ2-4	ASSQPRGKNIQY
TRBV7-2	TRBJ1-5	ASSLALLNQPQH
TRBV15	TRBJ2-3	ATSPGQAYTDTQY
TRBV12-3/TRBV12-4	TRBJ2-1	ASSPQRSYNEQF